The source of this T cell receptor beta chain is a study of early T cells in non-severe SARS-CoV-2 infection. Tagging with unique molecular identifiers was applied to individual cDNA molecules. TCRdb reprocessed the 5' RACE reads with MiXCR, giving one entry per CDR3 protein. This sample has about 59,000 distinct CDR3 sequences, with approximately 13% found just once. The CDR3 contains 16 residues. V shed 4 bases, J shed 4 bases, and the junction held 7 bases outside the gene matches. Per germline, CDR1 SGHVS and CDR2 FNYEAQ. In its sample, this clonotype was seen many times. The source was whole blood, collected at baseline. The J gene is TRBJ2-3, the V gene TRBV7-6; 11 nucleotides line up with TRBD2. The receptor comes from an adult who was a healthcare worker with PCR-confirmed SARS-CoV-2 infection or an uninfected control (not recorded which). Here the CDR3 DNA reads TGTGCCAGCAGCTCCGTCGGACTAGCGGGTTCAGATACGCAGTATTTT. Amino acid sequence: CASSSVGLAGSDTQYF.